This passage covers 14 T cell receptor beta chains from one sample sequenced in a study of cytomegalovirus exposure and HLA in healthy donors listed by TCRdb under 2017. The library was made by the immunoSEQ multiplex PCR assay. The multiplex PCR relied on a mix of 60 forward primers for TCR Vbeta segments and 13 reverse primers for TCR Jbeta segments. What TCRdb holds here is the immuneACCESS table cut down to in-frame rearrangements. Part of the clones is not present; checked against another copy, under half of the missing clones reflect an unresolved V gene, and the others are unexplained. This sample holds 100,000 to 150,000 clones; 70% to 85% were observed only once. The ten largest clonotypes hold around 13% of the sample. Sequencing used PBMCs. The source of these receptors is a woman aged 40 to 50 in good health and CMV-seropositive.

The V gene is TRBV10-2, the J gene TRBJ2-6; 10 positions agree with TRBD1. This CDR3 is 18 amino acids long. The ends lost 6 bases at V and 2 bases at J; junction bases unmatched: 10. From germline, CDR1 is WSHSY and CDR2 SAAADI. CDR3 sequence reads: CASSPWGQGTTGANVLTF. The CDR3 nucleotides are TGCGCCAGCAGCCCTTGGGGACAGGGGACCACTGGGGCCAACGTCCTGACTTTC.

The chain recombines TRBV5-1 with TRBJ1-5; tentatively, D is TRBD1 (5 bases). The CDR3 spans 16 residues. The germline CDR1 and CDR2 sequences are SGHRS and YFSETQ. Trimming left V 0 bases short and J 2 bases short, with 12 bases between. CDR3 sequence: CASSLGGGGGNQPQHF. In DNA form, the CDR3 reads TGCGCCAGCAGCTTGGGTGGCGGGGGGGGCAATCAGCCCCAGCATTTT.

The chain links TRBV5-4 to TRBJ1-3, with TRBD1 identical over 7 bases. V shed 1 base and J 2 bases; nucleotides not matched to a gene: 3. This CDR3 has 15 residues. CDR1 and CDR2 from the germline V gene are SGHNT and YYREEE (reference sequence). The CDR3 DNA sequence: TGTGCCAGCAGCTTGTATACAGGGGCTGGAAACACCATATATTTT. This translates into CASSLYTGAGNTIYF.

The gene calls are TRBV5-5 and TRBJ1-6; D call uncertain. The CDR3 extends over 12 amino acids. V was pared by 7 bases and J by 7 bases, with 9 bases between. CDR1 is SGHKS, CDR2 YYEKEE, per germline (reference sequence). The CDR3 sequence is CASSNSNSPLHF. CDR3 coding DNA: TGTGCCAGCTCGAACTCGAATTCACCCCTCCACTTT.

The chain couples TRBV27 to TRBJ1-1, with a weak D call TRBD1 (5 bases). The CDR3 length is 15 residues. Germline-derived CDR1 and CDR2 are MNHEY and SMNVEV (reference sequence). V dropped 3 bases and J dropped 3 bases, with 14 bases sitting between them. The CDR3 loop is CASSFAGWSDTEAFF. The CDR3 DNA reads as TGTGCCAGCAGTTTTGCAGGGTGGTCGGACACTGAAGCTTTCTTT.

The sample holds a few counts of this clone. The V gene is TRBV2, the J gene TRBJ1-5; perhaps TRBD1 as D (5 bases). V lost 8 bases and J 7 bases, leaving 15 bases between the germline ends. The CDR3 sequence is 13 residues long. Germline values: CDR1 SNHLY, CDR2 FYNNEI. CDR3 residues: CASGGSGSQPQHF. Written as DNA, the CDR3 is TGTGCCAGCGGGGGGAGCGGGAGCCAGCCCCAGCATTTT.

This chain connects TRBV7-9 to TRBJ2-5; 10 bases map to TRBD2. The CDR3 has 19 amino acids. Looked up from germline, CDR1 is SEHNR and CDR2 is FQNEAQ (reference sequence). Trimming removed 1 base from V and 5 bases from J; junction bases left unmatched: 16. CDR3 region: CASSLVLQKASGRIETQYF. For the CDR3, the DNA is TGTGCCAGCAGCTTAGTCCTTCAAAAGGCTAGCGGGAGAATCGAGACCCAGTACTTC.

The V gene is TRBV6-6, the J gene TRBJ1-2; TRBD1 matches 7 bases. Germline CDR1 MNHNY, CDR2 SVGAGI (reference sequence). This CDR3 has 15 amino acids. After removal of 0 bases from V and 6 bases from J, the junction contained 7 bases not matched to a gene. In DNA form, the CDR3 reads TGTGCCAGCAGTTACTCGACGGTACAGGGGAATGGCTACACCTTC. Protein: CASSYSTVQGNGYTF.

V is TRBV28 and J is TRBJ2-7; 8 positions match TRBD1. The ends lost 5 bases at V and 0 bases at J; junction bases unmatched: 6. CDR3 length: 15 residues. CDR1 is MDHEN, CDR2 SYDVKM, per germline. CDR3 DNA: TGTGCCAGCAGTCCCCTGGGACAGGTCTCCTACGAGCAGTACTTC. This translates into CASSPLGQVSYEQYF.

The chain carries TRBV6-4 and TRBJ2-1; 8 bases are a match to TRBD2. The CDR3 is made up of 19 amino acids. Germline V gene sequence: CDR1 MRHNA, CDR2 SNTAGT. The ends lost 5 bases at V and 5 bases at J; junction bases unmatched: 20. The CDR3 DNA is TGTGCCAGCAGTCGGTCCCCCATCATAGCGGGAAATTTCCACAATGAGCAGTTCTTC. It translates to CASSRSPIIAGNFHNEQFF.

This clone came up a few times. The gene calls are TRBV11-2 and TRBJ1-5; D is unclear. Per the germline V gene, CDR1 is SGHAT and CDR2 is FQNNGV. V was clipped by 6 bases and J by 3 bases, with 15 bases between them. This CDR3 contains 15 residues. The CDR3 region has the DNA TGTGCCAGCAGTACTGCCCAGGCGATCAATCAGCCCCAGCATTTT. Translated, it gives CASSTAQAINQPQHF.

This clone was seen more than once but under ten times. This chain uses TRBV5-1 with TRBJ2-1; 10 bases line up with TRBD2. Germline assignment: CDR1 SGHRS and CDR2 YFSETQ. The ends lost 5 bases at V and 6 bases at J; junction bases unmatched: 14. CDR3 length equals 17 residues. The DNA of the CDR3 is TGCGCCAGCAGAAACGGAGGAGGGACTAGCGCGTCCAATGAGCAGTTCTTC. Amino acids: CASRNGGGTSASNEQFF.

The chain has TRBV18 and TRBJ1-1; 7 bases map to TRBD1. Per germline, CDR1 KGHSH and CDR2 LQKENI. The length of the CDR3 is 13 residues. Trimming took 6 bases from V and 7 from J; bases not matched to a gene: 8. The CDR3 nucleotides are TGTGCCAGCTCCCCGGACAGGTACCATGAAGCTTTCTTT. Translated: CASSPDRYHEAFF.

For the CDR3, the DNA is TGTGCCAGCAGTTCCCCAGGGGATTGGTATGGCTACACCTTC. Amino acid sequence: CASSSPGDWYGYTF. This sequence joins TRBV6-5 and TRBJ1-2, with D perhaps TRBD1 (6 bases). This CDR3 comprises 14 residues. The ends were cut back, 4 bases at V and 5 bases at J, with 14 bases in the middle. Germline CDR1 reads MNHEY; CDR2 reads SVGAGI.